Each of the 17 T cell receptor beta chains below was sequenced from the same sample in a study of T cells in Graves' hyperthyroidism and ophthalmopathy (dated by TCRdb to about 2019). Library method: multiplex PCR. For sequencing, an Illumina HiSeq 2000 was employed. Amplification of TCR beta CDR3 regions was carried out from RNA transcripts. For the first round of RT-PCR on the TCR CDR3, the HTBI primer set was used together with the Qiagen OneStep RT-PCR kit. Using fastp trimming at Q25 and MiXCR clonotype assembly, TCRdb reanalyzed the public sequencing data and kept in-frame beta chains. For every CDR3 protein sequence, its rows merge into one entry that carries the most common genes and DNA. This sample lists approximately 430,000 distinct CDR3 sequences; roughly 14% were detected once. Together, the top ten hold less than 15% of the sample. The source material was blood. Every receptor here comes from a man aged 18-30 years with Graves' ophthalmopathy.

This clonotype was detected a few times. The chain recombines TRBV20-1 with TRBJ2-1; 12 nucleotides agree with TRBD1. The CDR3 totals 18 residues. From germline, CDR1 is DFQATT and CDR2 SNEGSKA (reference sequence). Unmatched junction bases numbered 10, after V lost 3 bases and J lost 1 base. The CDR3 spells CSARGTGGGITSYNEQFF. For the CDR3, the DNA is TGCAGTGCTAGGGGGACAGGGGGCGGAATTACTTCCTACAATGAGCAGTTCTTC.

This clonotype has a handful of counts. The gene calls are TRBV27 and TRBJ2-3; D remains ambiguous. Germline loops: CDR1 MNHEY, CDR2 SMNVEV (reference sequence). The ends were cut back, 8 bases at V and 2 bases at J, with 11 bases in the middle. The CDR3 is 13 residues long. The CDR3: CASGDETTDTQYF. The DNA for the CDR3 is TGTGCCAGCGGTGACGAAACCACAGATACGCAGTATTTT.

Details on this clonotype: A read error may explain this, as a much larger clone is one base away. The chain links TRBV4-1 to TRBJ2-7; D is undetermined. V was cut by 5 bases and J by 2 bases, with 16 bases left in between. The CDR3 length is 15 residues. Looked up from germline, CDR1 is MGHRA and CDR2 is YSYEKL. The CDR3 bases are TGCGCCAGCAGCTCGGAAGTGGCCCGGCCCTACGAGCAGTACTTC. Amino acids: CASSSEVARPYEQYF.

Remarks on this clonotype: With a much larger clone just one base away, this may be a read error. The chain has TRBV5-1 and TRBJ2-1, with D possibly matching TRBD1 (5 bases). Germline CDR1 SGHRS, CDR2 YFSETQ. The CDR3 totals 16 residues. The germline V and J ends were trimmed by 2 bases and 6 bases, with 18 bases remaining between them. The CDR3 DNA is TGCGCCAGCAGCTTTGTATGCGTGCAGGGTCGCAATGAGCAGTTCTTC. Protein product: CASSFVCVQGRNEQFF.

This clonotype came up a few times. This may stem from a read error, because a much larger clone lies one nucleotide away. CDR3 bases: TGCAGTGCTACTCCTAGCGGGAGCACAGATACGCAGTATTTT. Its translation is CSATPSGSTDTQYF. This chain uses TRBV20-1 with TRBJ2-3, with 8 positions matching TRBD2. Germline V lookup: CDR1 DFQATT, CDR2 SNEGSKA (reference sequence). The CDR3 loop spans 14 amino acids. Trimming removed 4 bases from V and 0 bases from J; junction bases left unmatched: 3.

This clonotype appeared many times. The chain links TRBV28 to TRBJ2-6; D remains ambiguous. This CDR3 has 15 amino acids. The ends were cut back, 3 bases at V and 2 bases at J, with 8 bases in the middle. Germline V gene sequence: CDR1 MDHEN, CDR2 SYDVKM. The CDR3 here is CASSFSEAGANVLTF. The CDR3 nucleotides read TGTGCCAGCAGTTTCTCCGAAGCTGGGGCCAACGTCCTGACTTTC.

This clonotype was found many times. This chain connects TRBV3-1 to TRBJ2-5; 7 positions agree with TRBD1. J was trimmed by 3 bases and V by 4 bases; bases with no gene match: 5. Germline V CDR1 and CDR2: LGHDT, YNNKEL (reference sequence). The CDR3 has 14 residues. The chain's CDR3 is CASSPDRAKETQYF. The CDR3 nucleotides read TGTGCCAGCAGCCCTGACAGGGCAAAAGAGACCCAGTACTTC.

Many counts were recorded for this clonotype. This chain uses TRBV5-1 with TRBJ2-2; no definite D call. The germline CDR1 and CDR2 sequences are SGHRS and YFSETQ. The CDR3 spans 11 residues. V was clipped by 6 bases and J by 6 bases, with 6 bases between them. The CDR3 sequence: CASKSPGELFF. CDR3 nucleotide sequence: TGCGCCAGCAAATCGCCCGGGGAGCTGTTTTTT.

This clonotype appeared many times. The chain combines TRBV6-1 with TRBJ2-3; 7 nucleotides align to TRBD2. This CDR3 is built from 14 residues. CDR1 is MNHNS, CDR2 SASEGT, per germline. Germline trimming cut 5 bases from V and 3 bases from J; bases unmatched to any gene: 5. The CDR3 DNA is TGTGCCAGCAGTAGGACTAGATTGACAGATACGCAGTATTTT. Amino acids: CASSRTRLTDTQYF.

The chain is built from TRBV19 and TRBJ2-4; no reliable D call. Trimming left V 6 bases short and J 1 base short, with 10 bases between. Germline V lookup: CDR1 LNHDA, CDR2 SQIVND (reference sequence). There are 14 residues in the CDR3. The CDR3 nucleotides are TGTGCCAGTAGGAGGACCGAGGCCAAAAACATTCAGTACTTC. Its protein is CASRRTEAKNIQYF.

The CDR3 spells CASKSRLHNEQFF. CDR3 DNA sequence: TGTGCCAGCAAGAGCCGGCTCCACAATGAGCAGTTCTTC. The rearrangement links TRBV11-3 to TRBJ2-1; D unresolved. CDR3 length: 13 residues. Per germline, CDR1 SGHNT and CDR2 YENEEA. The V gene lost 7 bases and the J gene lost 5 bases, with 12 bases spanning the gap.

This clonotype was found many times. The chain has TRBV11-2 and TRBJ2-7; 8 nucleotides line up with TRBD2. V shed 1 base and J 3 bases; nucleotides not matched to a gene: 2. CDR1 is SGHAT, CDR2 FQNNGV, per germline. The CDR3 totals 14 residues. CDR3 in amino acids: CASSLAGGDYEQYF. Written as DNA, the CDR3 is TGTGCCAGCAGCTTAGCGGGAGGGGACTACGAGCAGTACTTC.

This clonotype occurred a few times. This rearrangement joins TRBV7-8 to TRBJ2-5; the match to TRBD2 covers 7 bases. The V gene's germline CDR1 is SGHVS and CDR2 FQNEAQ. V dropped 0 bases and J dropped 5; count of bases not matched to a gene: 9. This CDR3 contains 16 residues. CDR3 coding DNA: TGTGCCAGCAGCTTAGCGCGTCCTAGCGGCCGGGAGACCCAGTACTTC. Translating gives CASSLARPSGRETQYF. The complete variable domain, with remaining parts taken from reference TRBV7-8 and TRBJ2-5, reads GAGVSQSPRYKVAKRGQDVALRCDPISGHVSLFWYQQALGQGPEFLTYFQNEAQLDKSGLPSDRFFAERPEGSVSTLKIQRTQQEDSAVYLCASSLARPSGRETQYFGPGTRLLVL.

This clonotype was seen ten or more times. The rearrangement uses TRBV12-3 or TRBV12-4 and TRBJ1-1; D is undetermined. V was shortened by 6 bases and J by 6 bases, with 11 bases between the two germline ends. The CDR3 consists of 12 residues. The CDR3 DNA reads as TGTGCCAGCAGAGCCGGAAGGGCTGAAGCTTTCTTT. Residues: CASRAGRAEAFF.

This clonotype came up many times. The genes are TRBV30 and TRBJ1-4; D is ambiguous. In germline, CDR1 is GTSNPN, CDR2 SVGIG (reference sequence). The CDR3 has 14 residues. Trimming pared 2 bases from V and 2 bases from J, leaving 9 bases between. The CDR3 here is CAWSKIGTNEKLFF. CDR3 coding DNA: TGTGCCTGGAGTAAGATAGGGACTAATGAAAAACTGTTTTTT.

Ten or more counts support this clonotype. The V and J genes are TRBV12-3 or TRBV12-4 and TRBJ2-5, with D perhaps matching TRBD1 (6 bases). V lost 5 bases and J lost 13, with 14 bases in between. The length of the CDR3 is 11 residues. CDR3 sequence (DNA): TGTGCCAGCAGTGCCGGGACACGTCCGTACTTC. It translates to CASSAGTRPYF.

There are a few counts of this clonotype. The J gene is TRBJ1-6, the V gene TRBV15; 7 positions agree with TRBD1. The CDR3 length is 14 residues. CDR1 and CDR2 from the germline V gene are LNHNV and YYDKDF (reference sequence). The V segment lost 3 bases and the J segment 9 bases; nucleotides outside the gene matches: 5. CDR3 sequence reads: CATSSDRVTSPLHF. Here the CDR3 DNA reads TGTGCCACCAGCAGCGACAGGGTTACTTCACCCCTCCACTTT.